This T cell receptor (beta chain) was identified during a study of T cell repertoires in cytomegalovirus infection. The study's findings and limits: Cumulative public TCR beta family frequency identified CMV carriers with the relevant HLA.

TCRdb itself ran the reads through MiXCR, one entry per CDR3 protein. The table has around 900,000 distinct CDR3 sequences, 25% to 40% seen once. Germline V CDR1 and CDR2: SGHNT, YYREEE (reference sequence). The CDR3 consists of 14 residues. The trim removed 2 bases at V and 5 bases at J, leaving 6 bases unmatched. Details on this clonotype: Its antigen is still unknown.

The clonotype originates from a human donor in good health (CMV status not recorded). Some clones in this sample may be carry-over from other donors' samples. The chain couples TRBV5-4 to TRBJ2-7; 8 nucleotides agree with TRBD2. The sample consisted of cultured CD8+ T cells from PBMCs, taken from culture after CMV antigen stimulation. The CDR3 is CASSFEAGDNEQYF. The CDR3 bases are TGTGCCAGCAGCTTCGAAGCGGGGGACAACGAGCAGTACTTC. Combining the CDR3 with reference TRBV5-4 and TRBJ2-7 gives the whole variable domain ETGVTQSPTHLIKTRGQQVTLRCSSQSGHNTVSWYQQALGQGPQFIFQYYREEENGRGNFPPRFSGLQFPNYSSELNVNALELDDSALYLCASSFEAGDNEQYFGPGTRLTVT.